Given below is one TCR beta chain in context. Antigen: not known. The data belong to a study of molecular identifiers for immune sequencing clone quantification. Whole-study results and caveats: Underestimated sizes of highly expanded clones could result from identical TCR molecules that share a barcode.

Previously described methods and listed TCR primers were employed for the bulk TCR libraries. MiXCR, run by TCRdb on the PCR reads, gives a single entry per CDR3 protein. The sample carries under 800,000 distinct CDR3 sequences, about 25% recorded once. The sequencing sample was made of naive CD8+ T cells from blood, with Jurkat cell RNA spiked in. Subset given: FACS-sorted CD8+CD4-CCR7+CD45RA+ naive T cells. The sequence was collected from a human donor in good health. Some libraries in this study had Jurkat cell RNA spiked in.

For the CDR3, the DNA is TGTGCCAGCAGTTTATTAAGTGTAATGAGTGGGGCCAATGAGCAGTTCTTC. Its translation is CASSLLSVMSGANEQFF. The V and J genes are TRBV27 and TRBJ2-1; TRBD1 is a possible D gene (5 bases). The germline gives CDR1 MNHEY, CDR2 SMNVEV (reference sequence). The CDR3 runs to 17 residues. The germline V and J ends were trimmed by 1 base and 6 bases, with 19 bases remaining between them.